This T cell receptor (beta chain) originates from a study of CD8 T cells in ankylosing spondylitis (dated by TCRdb to about 2017). Background on the whole study: The study profiled T cell receptor beta repertoires in healthy donors and ankylosing spondylitis patients to find disease-linked TCR variants. Samples of peripheral blood were taken, and for ankylosing spondylitis patients, synovial fluid was collected as well. The whole study cohort included 95 to 130 healthy donors and 20 to 30 ankylosing spondylitis patients.

The investigation overall reported the following: In peripheral blood, the disease-linked clones were found at relatively low frequencies and had a CD8+ phenotype. Some motif variants had previously been reported in the synovial fluid and blood of reactive arthritis patients, which suggests shared mechanisms of disease initiation. A TCR beta motif of about eight highly homologous amino acid variants appeared characteristic of blood from ankylosing spondylitis patients. Significant enrichment of the disease-linked clones was reported in matched synovial fluid samples from ankylosing spondylitis patients.

TCRdb shows the sequencer as Illumina HiSeq 2500. Quantitative 5'-RACE with molecular barcodes was used to prepare TCR beta libraries. The authors processed their data as follows. Disease-linked TCR variants were identified with a new computational method built on a probabilistic model of VDJ rearrangement. In-frame beta chains were kept once TCRdb had trimmed the public reads at Q25 with fastp and called clones with MiXCR. Each record represents a unique CDR3 protein, reported with the most common genes and DNA among its rows. For this entry, the V and J calls and clone size follow TCRdb and not the study's own pipeline. The sample table holds about 540,000 distinct CDR3 sequences, of which 9.5% to 15% were seen once. Together, the top ten hold 6.5% to 7% of the sample. This clonotype was counted ten times or more. Its antigen target is currently unknown. No much larger clone exists at a distance of one base, and base qualities are not known.

The CDR3 runs 15 amino acids, cysteine and phenylalanine included. This entry keeps only the CDR3 DNA: 45 bases, framed from base 1. V lost 0 bases and J lost 3 bases; the stretch between them is 9 bases long. According to the germline V gene, CDR1 reads SGHTA and CDR2 reads FQGNSA. This receptor was taken from a male donor with ankylosing spondylitis. The source material was blood, either unsorted or a sorted T cell fraction (not recorded which). The chain is encoded by TRBV7-2 joined to TRBJ1-5; a confident D gene designation cannot be given. The DNA sequence follows: TGTGCCAGCAGCTTAGCGCCCGGGTCCAATCAGCCCCAGCATTTT. It translates as CASSLAPGSNQPQHF.